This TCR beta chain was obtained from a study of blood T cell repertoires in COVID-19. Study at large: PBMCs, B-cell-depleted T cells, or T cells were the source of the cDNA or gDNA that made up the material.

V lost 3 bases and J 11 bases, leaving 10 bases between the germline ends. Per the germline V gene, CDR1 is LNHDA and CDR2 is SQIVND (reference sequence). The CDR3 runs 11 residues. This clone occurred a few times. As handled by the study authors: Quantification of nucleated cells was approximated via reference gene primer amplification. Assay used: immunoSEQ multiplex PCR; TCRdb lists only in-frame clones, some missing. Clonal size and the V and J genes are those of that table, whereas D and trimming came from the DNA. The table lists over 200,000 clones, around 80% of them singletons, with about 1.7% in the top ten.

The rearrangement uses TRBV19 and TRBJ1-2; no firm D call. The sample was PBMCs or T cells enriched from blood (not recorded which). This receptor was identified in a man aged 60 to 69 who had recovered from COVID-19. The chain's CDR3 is CASSMSSEYTF. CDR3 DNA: TGTGCCAGTAGTATGTCGTCGGAGTACACCTTC.